The 27 T cell receptor beta chains listed next were all sequenced from one sample in a study of radiotherapy plus CTLA-4 blockade in lung cancer. Assay: immunoSEQ multiplex PCR; the TCRdb copy retains only in-frame clones and omits some. The table has about 88,000 clones, 55% to 75% seen once. Material: peripheral blood, obtained from a patient treated with radiotherapy plus ipilimumab. These receptors were collected from a human donor with non-small cell lung cancer that progressed on radiotherapy plus ipilimumab.

In DNA, the CDR3 is TGCGCCAGCAGCCGAACAGGGGCCACAGATACGCAGTATTTT. This encodes CASSRTGATDTQYF. This chain connects TRBV4-1 to TRBJ2-3; 7 bases align to TRBD1. Germline lookup yields CDR1 MGHRA and CDR2 YSYEKL. V shed 4 bases, J shed 2 bases, and the junction held 3 bases outside the gene matches. This CDR3 has 14 residues.

This clone has a single count. The V call is TRBV9, the J call TRBJ1-1; D gene ambiguous. The CDR3 extends over 15 amino acids. V was clipped by 0 bases and J by 3 bases, with 12 bases between them. Germline-derived CDR1 and CDR2 are SGDLS and YYNGEE. CDR3 region: CASSVGVNGDTEAFF. The CDR3 DNA reads as TGTGCCAGCAGCGTAGGAGTAAACGGGGACACTGAAGCTTTCTTT.

The gene calls are TRBV2 and TRBJ1-2, with D perhaps TRBD1 (5 bases). Per germline, CDR1 SNHLY and CDR2 FYNNEI. The germline V and J ends were trimmed by 4 bases and 6 bases, with 18 bases remaining between them. The CDR3 sequence is 15 residues long. CDR3 nucleotides: TGTGCCAGCAGTGTGGGTGGCAGGGATTTTGATGGCTACACCTTC. It is translated as CASSVGGRDFDGYTF.

The chain uses TRBV5-4 and TRBJ1-2, with D unresolved. The CDR3 runs to 15 residues. Trimming left V 0 bases short and J 7 bases short, with 16 bases between. Per the germline V gene, CDR1 is SGHNT and CDR2 is YYREEE (reference sequence). Written as DNA, the CDR3 is TGTGCCAGCAGCTTGGGAGAGGGTATTGTGTCTGGCTACACCTTC. This sequence encodes CASSLGEGIVSGYTF.

The rearrangement uses TRBV5-5 and TRBJ1-5; TRBD1 might be the D (5 bases). The length of the CDR3 is 15 residues. The germline V and J ends were trimmed by 0 bases and 4 bases, with 11 bases remaining between them. Germline loops: CDR1 SGHKS, CDR2 YYEKEE (reference sequence). The CDR3 nucleotides are TGTGCCAGCAGCTTGGAGGCAGGGAGAAATCAGCCCCAGCATTTT. Translated: CASSLEAGRNQPQHF.

The sample holds a few counts of this clone. The V call is TRBV6-6, the J call TRBJ2-7, with TRBD1 as a possible D gene (6 bases). The CDR3 is made up of 15 amino acids. Germline V gene sequence: CDR1 MNHNY, CDR2 SVGAGI (reference sequence). V was cut by 6 bases and J by 0 bases, with 15 bases left in between. This CDR3 reads CASSPLTGTSYEQYF. CDR3 in DNA: TGTGCCAGCAGCCCTCTCACAGGGACCTCCTACGAGCAGTACTTC.

The CDR3 loop is CASSSLGGTGETQYF. The CDR3 DNA follows: TGCGCCAGCAGCTCTCTGGGGGGGACCGGGGAGACCCAGTACTTC. The genes are TRBV5-1 and TRBJ2-5; 7 nucleotides line up with TRBD2. The CDR3 spans 15 residues. Germline CDR1 is SGHRS and CDR2 is YFSETQ. V lost 3 bases, J lost 5 bases, and 10 bases stayed unmatched.

The chain carries TRBV5-1 and TRBJ2-2; D is possibly TRBD2 (6 bases). The V and J ends lost 4 bases and 5 bases respectively, with 12 bases between them. Germline lookup yields CDR1 SGHRS and CDR2 YFSETQ. The CDR3 is 14 amino acids. Here the CDR3 reads CASSPPAGTGELFF. The CDR3 DNA sequence: TGCGCCAGCAGCCCCCCGGCGGGGACCGGGGAGCTGTTTTTT.

The CDR3 DNA reads as TGTGCCAGCAGTTTGGGGGGTAACTCCTACGAGCAGTACTTC. It encodes CASSLGGNSYEQYF. This chain uses TRBV28 with TRBJ2-7; D may be TRBD2 (6 bases). V was cut by 3 bases and J by 0 bases, with 9 bases left in between. CDR3 size: 14 residues. Germline CDR1 is MDHEN and CDR2 is SYDVKM.

The genes are TRBV28 and TRBJ2-7, with 11 bases aligning to TRBD2. The CDR3 has 14 amino acids. The germline gives CDR1 MDHEN, CDR2 SYDVKM. The trim removed 5 bases at V and 4 bases at J, leaving 4 bases unmatched. CDR3 sequence: CASSTSGSRYEQYF. CDR3 coding DNA: TGTGCCAGCAGTACTAGCGGGAGTAGATACGAGCAGTACTTC.

The gene calls are TRBV9 and TRBJ1-3; D uncertain. The CDR3 contains 14 residues. CDR1 and CDR2 (germline): SGDLS, YYNGEE. The V and J ends lost 3 bases and 0 bases respectively, with 7 bases between them. This CDR3 reads CASSAARSGNTIYF. The CDR3 nucleotides read TGTGCCAGCAGCGCCGCCCGCTCTGGAAACACCATATATTTT.

This rearrangement joins TRBV28 to TRBJ2-1; 9 bases match TRBD1. With 1 base clipped from V and 3 bases from J, the junction kept 10 bases outside the gene matches. The CDR3 length is 18 residues. Germline CDR1 and CDR2: MDHEN and SYDVKM. Here the CDR3 DNA reads TGTGCCAGCAGTTTATCGCGGACAGGGGTCCTTCACTACAATGAGCAGTTCTTC. This encodes CASSLSRTGVLHYNEQFF.

The chain has TRBV7-6 and TRBJ1-5; 7 bases map to TRBD1. Germline V gene sequence: CDR1 SGHVS, CDR2 FNYEAQ. The J segment lost 3 bases and the V segment lost 6 bases, leaving 14 bases of the junction unmatched. This CDR3 has 17 amino acids. CDR3 coding DNA: TGTGCCAGCAGATTCCCCTCAGGGACAGCACTCAATCAGCCCCAGCATTTT. Translation gives CASRFPSGTALNQPQHF. Variable domain in full (rest from reference TRBV7-6 and TRBJ1-5): GAGVSQSPRYKVTKRGQDVALRCDPISGHVSLYWYRQALGQGPEFLTYFNYEAQQDKSGLPNDRFSAERPEGSISTLTIQRTEQRDSAMYRCASRFPSGTALNQPQHFGDGTRLSIL.

This clone has more than one count but fewer than ten. The V call is TRBV12-5, the J call TRBJ1-1, with 9 bases that match TRBD1. The CDR3 has 17 amino acids. V was clipped by 0 bases and J by 0 bases; unmatched bases: 5. Germline loops: CDR1 LGHNT, CDR2 FRNRAP. The CDR3 bases are TGTGCTAGTGGTTTGGTACGAACAGGGGGCTTGAACACTGAAGCTTTCTTT. It is translated as CASGLVRTGGLNTEAFF.

In DNA form, the CDR3 reads TGTGCCAGCAGCTTAGGAGGGACGGGACAGCCCCAGCATTTT. Translation: CASSLGGTGQPQHF. V usage is TRBV7-2 and J usage is TRBJ1-5; D perhaps matches TRBD1 (5 bases). Per the germline V gene, CDR1 is SGHTA and CDR2 is FQGNSA. V was clipped by 1 base and J by 7 bases, with 11 bases between them. The CDR3 length is 14 residues.

This clone occurred a few times. The chain employs TRBV28 and TRBJ2-3; D gene ambiguous. The CDR3 spans 15 residues. Trimming left V 5 bases short and J 8 bases short, with 20 bases between. Germline CDR1 is MDHEN and CDR2 is SYDVKM. CDR3 residues: CASSPGWATGATQYF. The CDR3 DNA is TGTGCCAGCAGTCCGGGCTGGGCTACCGGCGCTACGCAGTATTTT. The full variable domain, its missing parts supplied by reference TRBV28 and TRBJ2-3, is DVKVTQSSRYLVKRTGEKVFLECVQDMDHENMFWYRQDPGLGLRLIYFSYDVKMKEKGDIPEGYSVSREKKERFSLILESASTNQTSMYLCASSPGWATGATQYFGPGTRLTVL.

This sequence joins TRBV10-1 and TRBJ2-1; no firm D call. V lost 4 bases and J lost 5, with 12 bases in between. There are 14 residues in the CDR3. Germline V gene sequence: CDR1 WNHNN, CDR2 SYGVQD (reference sequence). The CDR3 DNA reads as TGCGCCAGCAGTGCCCCTGGTCGGAACAATGAGCAGTTCTTC. Protein product: CASSAPGRNNEQFF.

The V call is TRBV4-1, the J call TRBJ1-1, with TRBD1 as a possible D gene (6 bases). Germline CDR1 MGHRA, CDR2 YSYEKL. The CDR3 length is 16 residues. V lost 3 bases to trimming and J lost 1 base, with 15 bases between them. Here the CDR3 DNA reads TGCGCCAGCAGCCACACGGGGGGGGGCCGGAACACTGAAGCTTTCTTT. As protein: CASSHTGGGRNTEAFF.

This clone came up a few times. The CDR3 loop is CASSEGVWDRGDYGYTF. CDR3 DNA: TGTGCCAGCAGTGAAGGAGTTTGGGACAGGGGAGACTATGGCTACACCTTC. V gene TRBV6-1 combines with J gene TRBJ1-2; TRBD1 matches at 10 bases. Per the germline V gene, CDR1 is MNHNS and CDR2 is SASEGT. The CDR3 runs to 17 residues. V was clipped by 1 base and J by 3 bases; unmatched bases: 8.

The V gene is TRBV11-2, the J gene TRBJ2-2, with 7 positions matching TRBD2. V trimming: 4 bases; J trimming: 4 bases; junction bases outside the gene matches: 3. Germline-derived CDR1 and CDR2 are SGHAT and FQNNGV. This CDR3 has 14 amino acids. The CDR3 DNA reads as TGTGCCAGCAGCTCCAGGGAGGGCACCGGGGAGCTGTTTTTT. Protein: CASSSREGTGELFF.

The table lists this clone with a few counts. The CDR3 sequence: CAWSTRGQGQPQHF. CDR3 nucleotide sequence: TGTGCCTGGAGTACCAGGGGGCAAGGTCAGCCCCAGCATTTT. This chain joins TRBV30 and TRBJ1-5, with 8 bases matching TRBD1. The CDR3 runs to 14 residues. Germline lookup yields CDR1 GTSNPN and CDR2 SVGIG (reference sequence). With V trimmed by 2 bases and J by 6 bases, 6 bases remained unmatched.

This chain uses TRBV6-5 with TRBJ2-7; 11 bases match TRBD2. This CDR3 is built from 15 residues. With V trimmed by 6 bases and J by 3 bases, 7 bases remained unmatched. Germline-derived CDR1 and CDR2 are MNHEY and SVGAGI. CDR3 residues: CASSPGTSGNYEQYF. The CDR3 DNA sequence: TGTGCCAGCAGCCCCGGGACTAGCGGTAACTACGAGCAGTACTTC.

This chain connects TRBV5-8 to TRBJ2-3, with D perhaps matching TRBD2 (5 bases). V was pared by 3 bases and J by 6 bases, with 17 bases between. The germline CDR1 and CDR2 sequences are SGHTS and YDEGEE. This CDR3 contains 15 residues. The chain's CDR3 is CASSSRTRGSDTQYF. The CDR3 DNA reads TGTGCCAGCAGCTCGAGGACCCGCGGGTCCGATACGCAGTATTTT.

The chain links TRBV5-1 to TRBJ1-2; 7 bases are a match to TRBD1. Trimming removed 1 base from V and 6 bases from J; junction bases left unmatched: 6. The CDR3 runs 14 residues. Germline V gene lookup returns CDR1 SGHRS and CDR2 YFSETQ. CDR3: CASSLRPGGHGYTF. CDR3 in DNA: TGCGCCAGCAGCTTGCGTCCAGGGGGACATGGCTACACCTTC.

The chain links TRBV28 to TRBJ1-5, with D tentatively TRBD1 (5 bases). The V end was cut by 5 bases, the J end by 6 bases, with 11 bases between. The CDR3 runs 13 residues. The germline CDR1 and CDR2 sequences are MDHEN and SYDVKM. CDR3 sequence reads: CASSRDRGQPQHF. CDR3 bases: TGTGCCAGCAGTAGAGACAGAGGTCAGCCCCAGCATTTT.

V is TRBV28 and J is TRBJ2-6; D is possibly TRBD2 (6 bases). V was shortened by 3 bases and J by 3 bases, with 9 bases between the two germline ends. The CDR3 has 15 amino acids. CDR1 is MDHEN and CDR2 is SYDVKM in the germline V gene. The CDR3 DNA sequence: TGTGCCAGCAGTTTTTTCGGGAGTGGGGCCAACGTCCTGACTTTC. Translated: CASSFFGSGANVLTF.

This clone was detected only a few times. This same CDR3 is encoded by further DNA sequences in the sample. The rearrangement uses TRBV28 and TRBJ2-7, with TRBD1 matching over 7 bases. With 4 bases clipped from V and 2 bases from J, the junction kept 5 bases outside the gene matches. The CDR3 runs to 14 residues. Germline-derived CDR1 and CDR2 are MDHEN and SYDVKM. This CDR3 reads CASSSDRFPYEQYF. For the CDR3, the DNA is TGTGCCAGCAGTTCGGACAGGTTTCCCTACGAGCAGTACTTC.